This T cell receptor beta chain originates from a study of siplizumab effects on memory and regulatory T cells. Findings of the study overall: No assignable naive or memory phenotype existed for roughly 75-97% of proliferating CD4+ or CD8+ clones. Tregs proliferating in siplizumab cultures lacked confirmation of their suppressive function. Researchers could map only a minor fraction of alloreactive clones to unstimulated subsets.

Each sample had about 100,000 TCR templates assayed. Sequencing used immunoSEQ multiplex PCR; TCRdb keeps in-frame clones, though not all of them. The data hold 87,000 or so clones, with 85% to 90% observed a single time. As regards this clone: Its antigen is not identified.

This CDR3 comprises 13 residues. Germline V gives CDR1 MNHEY, CDR2 SVGAGI. Trimming shortened V by 6 bases and J by 0 bases, and 6 bases separated the two germline ends. The chain recombines TRBV6-5 with TRBJ1-3, with unresolved D. This receptor was taken from a human donor in good health. The sample comprised CD4+ T cells sorted from blood. CDR3 residues: CASRRGSGNTIYF. In nucleotides, the CDR3 is TGTGCCAGCAGAAGAGGCTCTGGAAACACCATATATTTT.